These T cell receptor beta chains were read from a single sample in a study of tumor and adjacent non-tumor tissue in lung cancer. TCRdb reprocessed the multiplex PCR reads via MiXCR and lists one record per CDR3 protein. The repertoire holds around 120,000 distinct CDR3 sequences, approximately 71% seen once, with around 13% in the top ten. The sequenced sample consisted of lung tumor tissue. The receptors here all came from a man aged 25-45 years with non-small cell lung cancer. Each CDR3 is given with its conserved first and last residue. Fields, in order: D gene, V gene, J gene, clone size, CDR3 DNA, CDR3 protein. A D gene is named only where the DNA matches it firmly. Not all rows give a size; the values are once, few, many and, for expanded clones, a class.

TRBD2,TRBV20-1,TRBJ2-1,-,TGCAATGCTGGTTCGGCGTTAGCGGGGGGCAGGGGAGATGAGCAGTTCTTC,CNAGSALAGGRGDEQFF
TRBD1,TRBV12-3/TRBV12-4,TRBJ1-2,many,TGTGCCAGCAGTTGGCAGGGGGACTATGGCTACACCTTC,CASSWQGDYGYTF
TRBD1,TRBV12-3/TRBV12-4,TRBJ2-7,-,TGTGCCAGCAGTTTACAGGGGGCCCCATACGAACAGTACTTC,CASSLQGAPYEQYF
-,TRBV20-1,TRBJ1-1,-,TGCAGTGTTTGGAAAGGAGGTGCCCCACAGGGAACTGAAGCTTTCTTT,CSVWKGGAPQGTEAFF
TRBD2,TRBV4-1,TRBJ2-7,-,TGCACCATCAGCCAAGACGAGACGGGAGGGACCTACGAGCAGTACTTC,CTISQDETGGTYEQYF
TRBD2,TRBV20-1,TRBJ2-3,few,TGCAGTGCCACGGGACTAGTGGGAGAAGATACACAGTATTTT,CSATGLVGEDTQYF
-,TRBV6-5,TRBJ2-2,-,TGTACCAGCAGTTACTCCCCCCCATGGGTGGGAGGGGAGCTGTTTTTT,CTSSYSPPWVGGELFF
TRBD1,TRBV6-5,TRBJ2-7,many,TGTGCCAGCAGTTACGACAGGGGGGACTACGAGCAGTACTTC,CASSYDRGDYEQYF
TRBD1,TRBV12-3/TRBV12-4,TRBJ1-6,-,TGTGCCAGCAGACCGGGACAGATTAACTCACTCCTCCACTTT,CASRPGQINSLLHF
-,TRBV29-1,TRBJ1-1,-,TGCAGCGTTGTTTTTCAAGTCGGTACTGAAGCCTTCTTT,CSVVFQVGTEAFF
-,TRBV20-1,TRBJ1-2,many,TGCAGTGCTAGAGCAAAGCCAGCGCCCGGGGGCGCCGGTGGCTACACCTTC,CSARAKPAPGGAGGYTF
-,TRBV10-2,TRBJ1-1,-,TGCGCCAGCAGTGAAGAGTCGGGGATCACTGAGGCTTTCTTT,CASSEESGITEAFF
-,TRBV6-5,TRBJ2-3,-,TGTGCCAGCCAATATCTGGGGGGCACAGATACGCGGTATTTC,CASQYLGGTDTRYF
-,TRBV4-1,TRBJ1-1,many,TGCGCCAGCAGCCAAGACGAGGACACTGAAGCTTTCTTT,CASSQDEDTEAFF
-,TRBV11-3,TRBJ2-2,few,TGTGCCAGCAGCTTAAGAGTCGGGACCTTTCGAACCGAGGAACTGTTTTTT,CASSLRVGTFRTEELFF
-,TRBV20-1,TRBJ2-1,-,TGTAGTGCCGAGACGGAGGGCGGAATAATCAATGAACAGTTCTTC,CSAETEGGIINEQFF
TRBD2,TRBV11-2,TRBJ2-1,-,TGTGCCAGCAGCTTAGATTCCCTAGCGGCTTACAATGAGCAGTTCTTC,CASSLDSLAAYNEQFF
-,TRBV11-2,TRBJ2-3,medium-sized,TGTGCCAGCAGCTTGGATGGGACAAGGAGCACAGATACGCAGTATTTT,CASSLDGTRSTDTQYF
-,TRBV6-5,TRBJ2-5,-,TGTACCAGCAGATACGACGGCAGTATAGAGACCCAGTACTTC,CTSRYDGSIETQYF
-,TRBV20-1,TRBJ2-4,many,TGCAGTGCGGTAGCGTCCTCCGCAAACATTCAGTACTTC,CSAVASSANIQYF
-,TRBV11-1,TRBJ2-7,once,TGTGCAAGCAGCGTCGACACGTACCAAGAGACCCTGTACTTC,CASSVDTYQETLYF
TRBD2,TRBV5-5,TRBJ2-7,once,TGTGCCAGCAGCCCCAACCCCTCCTCTAGCGGGATCTACGAGAAGTACTTC,CASSPNPSSSGIYEKYF
-,TRBV20-1,TRBJ1-5,-,TGCAGTGCTAGCCAGGATAGGGCTGGTCATCCCCAGCATTTT,CSASQDRAGHPQHF
-,TRBV6-2/TRBV6-3,TRBJ1-6,many,TGTGCCAGTTCCGCCAGGTTGAATTCACCCCTCCACTTT,CASSARLNSPLHF
-,TRBV12-5,TRBJ1-6,large,TGTGCTAGTGGTTTGAGTACAGGGCCTGGGGCCCTCCACTTT,CASGLSTGPGALHF
-,TRBV6-1,TRBJ2-1,-,TGTGCAAGCATGAGTCGGGCTAGCGCCGCCCAAAAGGACTACAATGAGCAGTTCTTC,CASMSRASAAQKDYNEQFF
TRBD2,TRBV20-1,TRBJ2-1,many,TGCAGTGCTCCCGTTGGACTAGCGGGGGGCCGAAGCTCCTACAATGAGCAGTTCTTC,CSAPVGLAGGRSSYNEQFF
TRBD2,TRBV28,TRBJ2-3,once,TGTGCCAGCAGACCCATAGCGGGGGGGCGCACAGATGCGCAGTATTTT,CASRPIAGGRTDAQYF
-,TRBV7-9,TRBJ1-4,-,TGTGCCAGCAGCTCCGCGTGGGATGAAAAACTGTTATTT,CASSSAWDEKLLF
-,TRBV20-1,TRBJ2-3,-,TGCAGTGCTAGAGATGAGCGGCGGGACCCGCTTGATACGCAGTATTTT,CSARDERRDPLDTQYF
TRBD2,TRBV24-1,TRBJ2-2,few,TGTGCCACCAGACTACGGGAGGGCGACACCGGGGAGCTGTTTTTT,CATRLREGDTGELFF
-,TRBV6-5,TRBJ1-2,many,TGTGCCAGCAGCGAGACAGGCAACTCCCATGGCTACACCTTC,CASSETGNSHGYTF
TRBD1,TRBV12-3/TRBV12-4,TRBJ2-7,few,TGTGCCAGCAGTCCCGGACAGGGAAGGTACGAGCAGTACTTC,CASSPGQGRYEQYF
-,TRBV4-1,TRBJ1-4,once,TGCGCCAGTAGCCTCCGACAGACAACTAGTGAAAAACTGTTTTTT,CASSLRQTTSEKLFF
TRBD2,TRBV11-1,TRBJ2-2,-,TGTGCCATCAGCCCGGGACTAGCGCGAGCGAACACAGGGGAGCTGTTTTTT,CAISPGLARANTGELFF
TRBD1,TRBV15,TRBJ1-1,few,TGTGCCACTATTGCCGGGACAGGGAGGCCTGAAGCTTTCTTT,CATIAGTGRPEAFF
TRBD1,TRBV11-1,TRBJ2-5,many,TGTGCCAGCAGCTTAGAAGGGGCAGGGGGCGAGACCCAGTACTTC,CASSLEGAGGETQYF
TRBD1,TRBV20-1,TRBJ1-2,few,TGCAGTGCTAGCGGGACAGGGGGCTCGGGGGACTATGGCTACACCTTC,CSASGTGGSGDYGYTF
-,TRBV11-2,TRBJ1-1,-,TGTGCCAGCAGCTCAGCAAGGGTCTCGAACACTGAAGCTTTCTTT,CASSSARVSNTEAFF
-,TRBV6-5,TRBJ2-7,many,TGTGCCACTTCCCGCGGCACGCACTACGAGCAGTACTTC,CATSRGTHYEQYF
TRBD2,TRBV6-5,TRBJ2-1,many,TGTGCCAGCAGTTTCCGGGGGGGATACAATGAGCAGTTCTTC,CASSFRGGYNEQFF
TRBD1,TRBV6-1,TRBJ1-1,many,TGTGCCAGCAAGGGACAGGGTTACACTGAAGCTTTCTTT,CASKGQGYTEAFF